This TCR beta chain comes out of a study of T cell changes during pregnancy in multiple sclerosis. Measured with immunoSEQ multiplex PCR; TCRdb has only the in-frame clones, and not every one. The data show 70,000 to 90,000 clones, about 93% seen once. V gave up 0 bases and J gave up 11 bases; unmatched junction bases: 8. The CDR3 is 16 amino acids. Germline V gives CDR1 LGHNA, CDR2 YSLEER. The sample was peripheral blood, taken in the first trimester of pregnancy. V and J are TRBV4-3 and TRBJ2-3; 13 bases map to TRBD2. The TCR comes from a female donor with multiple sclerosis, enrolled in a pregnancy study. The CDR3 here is CASSQEGLAGAAGQYF. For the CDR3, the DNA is TGCGCCAGCAGCCAAGAAGGACTAGCGGGGGCCGCCGGGCAGTATTTT.